Presented here are 17 T cell receptor beta chains from one specimen sequenced in a study of blood T cells in healthy people across ages. Alongside a J-beta primer mix, a sample-barcoded 5' primer served in a second PCR lasting roughly 6 to 11 cycles. Via MiXCR, TCRdb re-called the 5' RACE reads, giving one row per CDR3 protein. The sample lists about 680,000 distinct CDR3 sequences; 49% were seen once. Sequencing was done on a sample of blood. The receptors shown here come from a woman aged 60-75 years in good health.

This clonotype was seen only a few times. The genes are TRBV2 and TRBJ1-6; TRBD1 might be the D (6 bases). V was clipped by 4 bases and J by 5 bases, with 6 bases between them. CDR3 size: 13 residues. Germline CDR1 is SNHLY and CDR2 is FYNNEI. CDR3 coding DNA: TGTGCCAGCAGTGGACAGGATAATTCACCCCTCCACTTT. Translated, it gives CASSGQDNSPLHF.

This sequence joins TRBV6-5 and TRBJ1-5, with D perhaps matching TRBD1 (5 bases). This CDR3 comprises 14 residues. Trimming cost V 0 bases and J 8 bases, with 11 bases left between them. The V gene's germline CDR1 is MNHEY and CDR2 SVGAGI. The CDR3: CASSYSWGNEPQHF. The CDR3 bases are TGTGCCAGCAGTTACTCCTGGGGGAATGAGCCCCAGCATTTT.

CDR3 protein: CASSPLQWQYF. In DNA form, the CDR3 reads TGTGCCAGCAGCCCCCTACAATGGCAGTACTTC. V and J are TRBV5-8 and TRBJ2-7, with D unresolved. V lost 4 bases to trimming and J lost 9 bases, with 11 bases between them. Per germline, CDR1 SGHTS and CDR2 YDEGEE. The CDR3 runs 11 residues.

The chain employs TRBV20-1 and TRBJ2-5, with D possibly matching TRBD1 (5 bases). The J call may be wrong; the DNA end is better matched by TRBJ2-1. The CDR3 loop spans 14 amino acids. Germline assignment: CDR1 DFQATT and CDR2 SNEGSKA (reference sequence). CDR3 sequence: CSARFGQGRETQFF. The CDR3 DNA reads TGCAGTGCTAGATTTGGGCAGGGCAGAGAGACCCAGTTCTTC.

The chain employs TRBV28 and TRBJ2-5; no firm D call. Trimming stripped 8 bases from V and 5 bases from J, with 15 bases between. In germline, CDR1 is MDHEN, CDR2 SYDVKM. The CDR3 is made up of 13 amino acids. The CDR3 nucleotides are TGTGCCAGCGGTTATAGGGTTAGGGAGACCCAGTACTTC. It specifies CASGYRVRETQYF.

The table lists this clonotype with a count of one. This sequence joins TRBV7-2 and TRBJ2-7; a possible D gene is TRBD2 (5 bases). Trimming cost V 0 bases and J 9 bases, with 18 bases left between them. Germline loops: CDR1 SGHTA, CDR2 FQGNSA. The CDR3 sequence is 15 residues long. CDR3 sequence: CASSLAPHQSGGQYF. The CDR3 nucleotides read TGTGCCAGCAGCTTAGCCCCGCATCAATCAGGAGGGCAGTACTTC.

This chain uses TRBV6-5 with TRBJ2-1; 7 positions agree with TRBD2. J lost 6 bases, V lost 7 bases, and 12 bases had no gene match. The CDR3 runs 15 residues. From germline, CDR1 is MNHEY and CDR2 SVGAGI. DNA for the CDR3: TGTGCCAGCACCCAACGGGGCGGGAGCTCCAATGAGCAGTTCTTC. This gives the protein CASTQRGGSSNEQFF.

This chain connects TRBV24-1 to TRBJ2-7, with D uncertain. Germline V lookup: CDR1 KGHDR, CDR2 SFDVKD. The CDR3 has 13 residues. Trimming took off 5 bases at V and 5 bases at J, with 12 bases between the two ends. As DNA, the CDR3 is TGTGCCACCAGTGCGGTGGTTGGGAACGAGCAGTACTTC. Encoded protein: CATSAVVGNEQYF.

The chain links TRBV20-1 to TRBJ2-4, with a possible D match to TRBD2 (5 bases). Between the trimmed V and J ends, which lost 5 bases and 1 base, there was a span of 15 bases. This CDR3 has 15 amino acids. Germline V CDR1 and CDR2: DFQATT, SNEGSKA (reference sequence). As DNA, the CDR3 is TGCAGTGCTGGACGGGGAGTGCGGGCCAAAAACATTCAGTACTTC. It specifies CSAGRGVRAKNIQYF.

This clonotype was seen more than once but under ten times. This sequence joins TRBV5-1 and TRBJ2-3; the match to TRBD2 covers 7 bases. The CDR3 consists of 14 residues. V lost 7 bases to trimming and J lost 3 bases; unmatched junction nucleotides: 8. Per the germline V gene, CDR1 is SGHRS and CDR2 is YFSETQ. CDR3 nucleotides: TGCGCCAGCGGGTTCCTAGCGGCAACAGATACGCAGTATTTT. Its protein is CASGFLAATDTQYF.

This clonotype was found once. The J gene is TRBJ2-4, the V gene TRBV11-2; the D call may be TRBD1 or TRBD2 (5 bases each). The assigned J gene may be wrong: the sequence end matches TRBJ2-7 better. CDR1 and CDR2 from the germline V gene are SGHAT and FQNNGV. There are 14 residues in the CDR3. CDR3 DNA: TGTGCCAGCAGCGTATGGGGACCTACCTGCGAGCAGTACTTC. Translating it yields CASSVWGPTCEQYF.

The chain recombines TRBV10-3 with TRBJ2-7, with D maybe TRBD2 (6 bases). The CDR3 extends over 13 amino acids. Germline CDR1 ENHRY, CDR2 SYGVKD. V dropped 10 bases and J dropped 2 bases, with 15 bases sitting between them. The DNA for the CDR3 is TGTGCCACCCGGGGGACGGACACCTACGAGCAGTACTTC. It translates to CATRGTDTYEQYF.

The rearrangement links TRBV6-5 to TRBJ1-2; D may be TRBD1 (5 bases). V shed 0 bases and J shed 3 bases, with 11 bases lying between them. The germline gives CDR1 MNHEY, CDR2 SVGAGI. The CDR3 contains 15 residues. This CDR3 reads CASSYSGAGYYGYTF. CDR3 DNA sequence: TGTGCCAGCAGTTACTCAGGTGCAGGGTACTATGGCTACACCTTC.

The rearrangement uses TRBV7-6 and TRBJ2-1; D uncertain. Deletions cut 2 bases from V and 5 bases from J, with 7 bases between. Per the germline V gene, CDR1 is SGHVS and CDR2 is FNYEAQ. This CDR3 has 13 amino acids. The CDR3 sequence is CASSLLRHNEQFF. Here the CDR3 DNA reads TGTGCCAGCAGCTTACTAAGGCACAATGAGCAGTTCTTC.

The chain employs TRBV6-2 or TRBV6-3 and TRBJ2-3, with D possibly matching TRBD1 (6 bases). Germline CDR1 is MNHEY and CDR2 is SVGEGT. The CDR3 covers 15 residues. V lost 6 bases to trimming and J lost 0 bases, with 13 bases between them. The CDR3 DNA reads as TGTGCCAGCAGGGGGGCCGTGGTAAGCACAGATACGCAGTATTTT. Translated, it gives CASRGAVVSTDTQYF.

The chain has TRBV7-9 and TRBJ2-4; possibly TRBD2 for D (5 bases). Trimming pared 0 bases from V and 0 bases from J, leaving 9 bases between. From germline, CDR1 is SEHNR and CDR2 FQNEAQ (reference sequence). The CDR3 is made up of 16 amino acids. CDR3: CASSLAPGLAKNIQYF. The DNA of the CDR3 is TGTGCCAGCAGCTTAGCCCCTGGACTAGCCAAAAACATTCAGTACTTC. Full variable domain (missing parts from reference TRBV7-9 and TRBJ2-4): DTGVSQNPRHKITKRGQNVTFRCDPISEHNRLYWYRQTLGQGPEFLTYFQNEAQLEKSRLLSDRFSAERPKGSFSTLEIQRTEQGDSAMYLCASSLAPGLAKNIQYFGAGTRLSVL.

CDR3 sequence: CASSYGKLGEQYF. The DNA of the CDR3 is TGTGCCAGCAGTTACGGGAAGTTGGGCGAGCAGTACTTC. The V and J genes are TRBV6-5 and TRBJ2-7; D not resolved. CDR3 length: 13 amino acids. The germline V and J ends were trimmed by 2 bases and 6 bases, with 11 bases remaining between them. CDR1 and CDR2 from the germline V gene are MNHEY and SVGAGI.